This T cell receptor beta chain came from a study of shared clonotypes between healthy human individuals. Findings and limits, study-wide: Only blood was sampled; tissue repertoires likely differ.

V was pared by 5 bases and J by 4 bases, with 4 bases of the junction left unmatched. Germline V gives CDR1 KGHSH, CDR2 LQKENI. This CDR3 spans 13 amino acids. Some clones are missing from TCRdb's copy, which holds only in-frame ones; the method was immunoSEQ multiplex PCR. Seen here are roughly 1,500,000 clones, approximately 98% observed once, and the top ten hold 0.4% to 0.45%. In regard to this clone: Its matching antigen is unknown.

This TCR was sampled from a young man in good health. The chain combines TRBV18 with TRBJ1-1; TRBD1 aligns across 7 bases. Specimen: naive CD4+ T cells sorted from blood. The subset was: CD45RA+ positively selected. The CDR3 DNA reads as TGTGCCAGCTCAACGGACAGGTTCACTGAAGCTTTCTTT. This codes for CASSTDRFTEAFF.